This passage covers 5 T cell receptor beta chains from one sample sequenced in a study of T cell responses to AZD1222 COVID-19 vaccine. TCRdb's copy holds only in-frame clones and misses some; the assay was immunoSEQ multiplex PCR. Seen here are roughly 70,000 clones, 85% observed once, and the top ten hold roughly 21%. The source was peripheral blood, collected on day 0 of AZD1222 vaccination. These receptors all stem from an adult in good health.

The chain is built from TRBV25-1 and TRBJ1-6, with 9 bases aligning to TRBD1. Per the germline V gene, CDR1 is MGHDK and CDR2 is SYGVNS. V was clipped by 6 bases and J by 7 bases; unmatched bases: 10. The CDR3 extends over 16 amino acids. CDR3 protein: CASRDNFGTGNSPLHF. The CDR3 coding sequence is TGTGCCAGCAGAGATAATTTCGGGACAGGGAATTCACCCCTCCACTTT.

This chain links TRBV19 with TRBJ1-5; D is possibly TRBD1 (5 bases). Germline V gene lookup returns CDR1 LNHDA and CDR2 SQIVND (reference sequence). V lost 5 bases to trimming and J lost 6 bases, with 8 bases between them. This CDR3 is 12 amino acids long. CDR3 amino acids: CASSGAFQPQHF. Written as DNA, the CDR3 is TGTGCCAGTAGTGGGGCGTTTCAGCCCCAGCATTTT.

This sequence joins TRBV10-1 and TRBJ2-7, with 9 bases identical to TRBD1. Germline assignment: CDR1 WNHNN and CDR2 SYGVQD (reference sequence). The CDR3 covers 15 residues. Trimming removed 0 bases from V and 7 bases from J; junction bases left unmatched: 7. The CDR3 sequence is CASSESGTGFGEQYF. Here the CDR3 DNA reads TGCGCCAGCAGTGAGTCGGGGACAGGGTTTGGGGAGCAGTACTTC.

The rearrangement uses TRBV7-3 and TRBJ2-3; 11 bases fit TRBD1. Germline V gene lookup returns CDR1 SGHTA and CDR2 FQGTGA. This CDR3 has 16 amino acids. V trimming: 5 bases; J trimming: 3 bases; junction bases outside the gene matches: 7. The CDR3 region is CASSAPGQGETDTQYF. CDR3 nucleotides: TGTGCCAGCAGCGCCCCGGGACAGGGGGAAACAGATACGCAGTATTTT. The full variable domain, in which reference TRBV7-3 and TRBJ2-3 provide the parts outside the CDR3, is GAGVSQTPSNKVTEKGKYVELRCDPISGHTALYWYRQSLGQGPEFLIYFQGTGAADDSGLPNDRFFAVRPEGSVSTLKIQRTERGDSAVYLCASSAPGQGETDTQYFGPGTRLTVL.

This clone was observed at least ten times. The chain combines TRBV10-3 with TRBJ2-5; 10 nucleotides agree with TRBD2. The CDR3 loop spans 16 amino acids. Losses at the gene ends were 3 bases for V and 4 bases for J; bases not matched to a gene: 8. Germline CDR1 is ENHRY and CDR2 is SYGVKD. The CDR3 spells CAISETLLAGSETQYF. For the CDR3, the DNA is TGTGCCATCAGTGAAACCCTACTAGCGGGGTCAGAGACCCAGTACTTC.